This TCR beta chain was recorded in a study of blood T cell repertoires in COVID-19. Whole-study context: COVID-19 samples, acute and convalescent, were from the United States, Italy and Spain. Sources were T cells, B-cell-depleted T cells, or PBMCs; the material itself was cDNA or gDNA.

Source study methods: Nucleated cell number was recorded as an estimate derived from reference gene primer amplification. Sequencing used immunoSEQ multiplex PCR; TCRdb keeps in-frame clones, though not all of them. That table is the source of V, J and clone size, and D and trimming were worked out from the DNA. The data hold more than 80,000 clones, with about 77% observed a single time. This clone showed up just a few times. CDR3 size: 15 residues. Trimming took 3 bases from V and 2 from J; bases not matched to a gene: 2. Per the germline V gene, CDR1 is SGHNT and CDR2 is YYREEE (reference sequence).

The chain recombines TRBV5-4 with TRBJ2-3; 11 bases line up with TRBD2. The sample consisted of peripheral blood. The TCR originated in a human donor in a cohort sampled during active COVID-19. CDR3 sequence reads: CASSSSGRFTDTQYF. As DNA, the CDR3 is TGTGCCAGCAGCTCTAGCGGGAGGTTCACAGATACGCAGTATTTT.